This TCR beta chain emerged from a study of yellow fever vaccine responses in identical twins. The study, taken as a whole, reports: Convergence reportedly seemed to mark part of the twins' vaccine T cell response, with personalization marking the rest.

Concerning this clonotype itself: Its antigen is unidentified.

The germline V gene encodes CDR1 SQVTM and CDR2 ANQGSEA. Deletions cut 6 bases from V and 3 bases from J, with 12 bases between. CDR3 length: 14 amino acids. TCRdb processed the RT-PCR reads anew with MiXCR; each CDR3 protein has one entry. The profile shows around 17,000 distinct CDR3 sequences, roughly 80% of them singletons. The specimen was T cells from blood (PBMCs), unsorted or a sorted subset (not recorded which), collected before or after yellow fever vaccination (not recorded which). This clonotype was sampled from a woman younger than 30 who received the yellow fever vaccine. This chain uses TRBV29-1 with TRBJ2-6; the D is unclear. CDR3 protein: CSVGSMIGANVLTF. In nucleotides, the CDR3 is TGCAGCGTGGGGTCGATGATTGGGGCCAACGTCCTGACTTTC.